Each of the 15 T cell receptor beta chains below was sequenced from the same sample in a study of blood T cell repertoires in COVID-19. TCRdb's table, derived via immunoSEQ multiplex PCR, lists solely in-frame clones and lacks some. The data show hundreds of thousands of clones, 86% seen once. The sequenced sample consisted of peripheral blood. All receptors derive from a woman aged 30 to 39 with active or convalescent COVID-19.

This clone was detected only once. The V gene is TRBV7-9, the J gene TRBJ1-4; TRBD1 matches at 9 bases. This CDR3 has 15 residues. Trimming at V came to 2 bases and at J to 7 bases, leaving 5 bases not matched to a gene. The germline V gene has CDR1 SEHNR and CDR2 FQNEAQ (reference sequence). CDR3 protein: CASSLLGQGGEKLFF. The CDR3 DNA follows: TGTGCCAGCAGCTTACTGGGACAGGGTGGTGAAAAACTGTTTTTT.

CDR3 sequence (DNA): TGTGCCAGCAGCTTAGCGACAGGAGAGAAGCCCCAGCATTTT. It yields the protein CASSLATGEKPQHF. The chain joins TRBV7-2 to TRBJ1-5; D perhaps matches TRBD1 (6 bases). V was trimmed by 0 bases and J by 8 bases, leaving 11 bases between them. The CDR3 length is 14 residues. Germline V gene lookup returns CDR1 SGHTA and CDR2 FQGNSA.

The chain couples TRBV5-6 to TRBJ1-1; tentative D call: TRBD1 (5 bases). This CDR3 has 14 residues. CDR1 is SGHDT, CDR2 YYEEEE, per germline. The V end lost 0 bases, the J end lost 3 bases, and 9 bases lay between the germline ends. The CDR3 nucleotides read TGTGCCAGCAGCTTGGACAGGCGTCACACTGAAGCTTTCTTT. Translation: CASSLDRRHTEAFF.

The sample holds a few counts of this clone. The sample contains more than one DNA sequence encoding this CDR3. The J gene is TRBJ2-5, the V gene TRBV5-4; D gene unclear. The length of the CDR3 is 13 residues. Trimming shortened V by 3 bases and J by 5 bases, and 11 bases separated the two germline ends. The germline CDR1 and CDR2 sequences are SGHNT and YYREEE (reference sequence). The CDR3 DNA follows: TGTGCCAGCAGCTCCGGCAGGCTGGAGACCCAGTACTTC. Encoded protein: CASSSGRLETQYF.

Worth noting for this clone: Other nucleotide sequences from this sample produce the same CDR3. The chain employs TRBV9 and TRBJ1-2; weak D call: TRBD1 (6 bases). The length of the CDR3 is 13 residues. Germline V lookup: CDR1 SGDLS, CDR2 YYNGEE. Deletions cut 0 bases from V and 3 bases from J, with 6 bases between. The CDR3 sequence: CASSVGTDYGYTF. The CDR3 DNA is TGTGCCAGCAGCGTAGGGACAGACTATGGCTACACCTTC.

This clone was seen more than once but under ten times. The rearrangement uses TRBV14 and TRBJ2-7; 7 nucleotides line up with TRBD1. The CDR3 has 13 amino acids. CDR1 and CDR2 (germline): SGHDN, FVKESK. The junction had 5 bases not matched to a gene; V was cut back by 4 bases and J by 5 bases. The CDR3 protein is CASSLVGQNEQYF. Here the CDR3 DNA reads TGTGCCAGCAGCCTAGTGGGACAGAACGAGCAGTACTTC.

The table lists this clone with a count of one. The chain couples TRBV15 to TRBJ2-5, with 14 bases identical to TRBD2. Germline V CDR1 and CDR2: LNHNV, YYDKDF (reference sequence). The CDR3 contains 17 residues. V lost 2 bases, J lost 6 bases, and 8 bases stayed unmatched. The DNA of the CDR3 is TGTGCCACCAGCAGACCCTCGACTAGCGGGGGGGCGAAGACCCAGTACTTC. Its protein is CATSRPSTSGGAKTQYF.

This rearrangement joins TRBV5-1 to TRBJ1-4; D uncertain. Germline V CDR1 and CDR2: SGHRS, YFSETQ. V was pared by 0 bases and J by 8 bases, with 11 bases between. CDR3 size: 14 residues. CDR3 loop: CASSLAGDGEKLFF. The CDR3 DNA sequence: TGCGCCAGCAGCTTGGCGGGTGACGGAGAAAAACTGTTTTTT.

J is TRBJ2-2 and V is TRBV6-2 or TRBV6-3; possible D gene TRBD2, 7 bases. Germline CDR1 is MNHEY and CDR2 is SVGEGT. The germline V and J ends were trimmed by 4 bases and 7 bases, with 13 bases remaining between them. The CDR3 has 14 residues. CDR3 sequence (DNA): TGTGCCAGCAGTTTGGGGGGGCCGGTCGGGGAGCTGTTTTTT. It specifies CASSLGGPVGELFF.

This CDR3 is CASTLAGKETQYF. The DNA for the CDR3 is TGTGCCAGCACTCTCGCGGGGAAGGAGACCCAGTACTTC. V usage is TRBV6-5 and J usage is TRBJ2-5; D may be TRBD2 (6 bases). Germline V gives CDR1 MNHEY, CDR2 SVGAGI. V was cut by 7 bases and J by 5 bases, with 14 bases left in between. The CDR3 contains 13 residues.

The chain carries TRBV6-1 and TRBJ2-3, with 8 nucleotides matching TRBD2. CDR1 is MNHNS and CDR2 is SASEGT in the germline V gene. The J segment lost 0 bases and the V segment lost 2 bases, leaving 7 bases of the junction unmatched. The CDR3 covers 17 residues. CDR3 sequence reads: CASSEFRGGSSTDTQYF. The CDR3, as DNA: TGTGCCAGCAGTGAATTCCGGGGGGGGTCTAGCACAGATACGCAGTATTTT.

The chain couples TRBV11-2 to TRBJ1-1; TRBD1 matches at 7 bases. From germline, CDR1 is SGHAT and CDR2 FQNNGV. The V segment lost 4 bases and the J segment 6 bases; nucleotides outside the gene matches: 11. The length of the CDR3 is 15 residues. In DNA, the CDR3 is TGTGCCAGCAGCTCAGGACAGGACTATGTGGCTGAAGCTTTCTTT. This encodes CASSSGQDYVAEAFF.

The chain is built from TRBV5-1 and TRBJ1-3; weak D call: TRBD1 (6 bases). Germline V gives CDR1 SGHRS, CDR2 YFSETQ. The CDR3 contains 14 residues. Trimming cost V 4 bases and J 0 bases, with 8 bases left between them. CDR3 sequence: CASSPGDSGNTIYF. The CDR3 nucleotides read TGCGCCAGCAGCCCAGGGGACTCTGGAAACACCATATATTTT.

This chain links TRBV6-6 with TRBJ2-1; D gene ambiguous. Per the germline V gene, CDR1 is MNHNY and CDR2 is SVGAGI (reference sequence). V lost 3 bases and J 0 bases, leaving 9 bases between the germline ends. This CDR3 contains 15 residues. The CDR3 region is CASSYEWSSYNEQFF. The CDR3, as DNA: TGTGCCAGCAGTTATGAGTGGAGCTCCTACAATGAGCAGTTCTTC.

The V call is TRBV11-2, the J call TRBJ2-2; a possible D gene is TRBD1 (6 bases). This CDR3 is 15 amino acids long. The V and J ends lost 5 bases and 6 bases respectively, with 16 bases between them. CDR1 is SGHAT, CDR2 FQNNGV, per germline. The CDR3 bases are TGTGCCAGCAGCCAGTCCCAGGGGTGGCCCGGGGAGCTGTTTTTT. Protein product: CASSQSQGWPGELFF. The full variable domain, in which reference TRBV11-2 and TRBJ2-2 provide the parts outside the CDR3, is EAGVAQSPRYKIIEKRQSVAFWCNPISGHATLYWYQQILGQGPKLLIQFQNNGVVDDSQLPKDRFSAERLKGVDSTLKIQPAKLEDSAVYLCASSQSQGWPGELFFGEGSRLTVL.